This T cell receptor beta chain comes out of a study of T-cell reconstitution after alpha-beta-depleted transplantation in children. Study observations and caveats: The main origin of T-cell counts and diversity one year after transplant was newly produced T cells.

The TCRbeta library was prepared with unique molecular identifiers. TCRdb fed the PCR reads into MiXCR, producing one record per CDR3 protein. The profile shows some 600,000 distinct CDR3 sequences, 10% to 15% of them singletons. With 0 bases removed from V and 8 bases from J, the gap between germline ends came to 13 bases. In germline, CDR1 is MDHEN, CDR2 SYDVKM. The CDR3 sequence is 14 residues long. The sample holds a few counts of this clonotype. The antigen is unknown. This rearrangement joins TRBV28 to TRBJ1-1; D gene ambiguous. Specimen: PBMCs, mostly from graft donor cells, collected 360 days after TCRalphabeta/CD19-depleted stem cell transplant. The sequence came from a male patient younger than 18 who had a stem cell transplant for acute myeloid leukemia, so the T cells may come from the graft donor. For the CDR3, the DNA is TGTGCCAGCAGTTTATGGACCGGACCCTCAGAAGCTTTCTTT. Translated, it gives CASSLWTGPSEAFF.